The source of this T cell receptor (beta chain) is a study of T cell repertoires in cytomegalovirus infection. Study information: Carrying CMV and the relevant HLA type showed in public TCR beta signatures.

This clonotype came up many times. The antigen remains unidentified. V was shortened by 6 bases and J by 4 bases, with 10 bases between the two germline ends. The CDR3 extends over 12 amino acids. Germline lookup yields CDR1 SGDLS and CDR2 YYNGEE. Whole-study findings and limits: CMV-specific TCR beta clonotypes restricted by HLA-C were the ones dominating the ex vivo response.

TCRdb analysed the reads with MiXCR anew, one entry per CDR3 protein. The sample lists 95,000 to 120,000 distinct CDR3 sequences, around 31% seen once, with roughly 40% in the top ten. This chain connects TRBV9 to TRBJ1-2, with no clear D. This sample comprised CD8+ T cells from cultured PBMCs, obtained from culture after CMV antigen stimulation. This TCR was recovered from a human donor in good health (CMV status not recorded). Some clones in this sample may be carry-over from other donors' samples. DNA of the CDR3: TGTGCCAGCATGCGGGCCAGCTATGGCTACACCTTC. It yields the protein CASMRASYGYTF.